This T cell receptor beta chain was sequenced during a study of blood T cell repertoires in COVID-19. Looking at the study overall: T cells, B-cell-depleted T cells, or PBMCs supplied cDNA or gDNA.

Germline-derived CDR1 and CDR2 are DFQATT and SNEGSKA (reference sequence). V lost 6 bases and J 1 base, leaving 6 bases between the germline ends. This CDR3 region has 11 residues. This table comes from immunoSEQ multiplex PCR, and its TCRdb copy is limited to in-frame clones, with some not included. The sample includes fewer than 75,000 clones, 80% to 90% of them seen just once. The sequence came from a man aged 50-59 years with active COVID-19. Sequenced sample: peripheral blood. The rearrangement uses TRBV20-1 and TRBJ1-1; D remains ambiguous. CDR3 coding DNA: TGCAGTGCCCCTTCGAACACTGAAGCTTTCTTT. Protein sequence: CSAPSNTEAFF.